These 30 T cell receptor beta chains share one sample of origin, sequenced in a study of beta chain features in type 1 diabetes. Expressed TCRB transcripts were sequenced after all isolated RNA was converted to cDNA. Sequencing was performed with immunoSEQ multiplex PCR; in TCRdb, only in-frame clones are kept and a portion is missing. The sample shows hundreds of thousands of clones, 68% of them seen only once. The material sequenced was naive CD4+ T cells from blood. The receptors derive from a man under 40 in good health.

The chain joins TRBV2 to TRBJ2-7, with 9 bases aligning to TRBD1. This CDR3 is 14 amino acids long. J was trimmed by 4 bases and V by 1 base; bases with no gene match: 2. The germline V gene encodes CDR1 SNHLY and CDR2 FYNNEI. The chain's CDR3 is CASSEGTGVYEQYF. CDR3 DNA sequence: TGTGCCAGCAGTGAAGGGACAGGGGTGTACGAGCAGTACTTC.

This chain joins TRBV5-4 and TRBJ1-6; 7 bases are shared with TRBD1. V dropped 4 bases and J dropped 4; count of bases not matched to a gene: 11. The germline V gene encodes CDR1 SGHNT and CDR2 YYREEE (reference sequence). This CDR3 has 17 residues. CDR3 nucleotide sequence: TGTGCCAGCAGCCCCCGGGGAGGGGGCGAATATAATTCACCCCTCCACTTT. This encodes CASSPRGGGEYNSPLHF.

This chain joins TRBV29-1 and TRBJ2-7; D not certain. V lost 4 bases to trimming and J lost 7 bases, with 20 bases between them. Germline V gene lookup returns CDR1 SQVTM and CDR2 ANQGSEA. The CDR3 contains 14 residues. Written as DNA, the CDR3 is TGCAGCGTTGGGACCCCTGGCAATCCGTATGAGCAGTACTTC. Its translation is CSVGTPGNPYEQYF.

The rearrangement uses TRBV6-5 and TRBJ2-1; no clear D. The CDR3 extends over 13 amino acids. V was shortened by 4 bases and J by 15 bases, with 19 bases between the two germline ends. Germline V lookup: CDR1 MNHEY, CDR2 SVGAGI. CDR3 protein: CASSSTGTVVTFF. The CDR3 bases are TGTGCCAGCAGTTCGACCGGTACTGTGGTAACGTTCTTC.

This clone was seen a handful of times. The chain uses TRBV7-9 and TRBJ2-1; D remains ambiguous. Germline CDR1 SEHNR, CDR2 FQNEAQ (reference sequence). The CDR3 runs to 15 residues. Deletions cut 2 bases from V and 3 bases from J, with 11 bases between. This CDR3 reads CASSLSDPDYNEQFF. CDR3 coding DNA: TGTGCCAGCAGCTTATCGGACCCGGACTACAATGAGCAGTTCTTC.

The chain joins TRBV29-1 to TRBJ2-2; D gene ambiguous. Trimming pared 3 bases from V and 4 bases from J, leaving 9 bases between. Per germline, CDR1 SQVTM and CDR2 ANQGSEA. The CDR3 length is 13 residues. CDR3 in DNA: TGCAGCGTTGATAAGGGCCTCACCGGGGAGCTGTTTTTT. This sequence encodes CSVDKGLTGELFF.

This chain uses TRBV30 with TRBJ2-2, with D perhaps matching TRBD1 (6 bases). Germline CDR1 GTSNPN, CDR2 SVGIG (reference sequence). The CDR3 spans 16 residues. The V gene lost 8 bases and the J gene lost 5 bases, with 24 bases spanning the gap. CDR3 coding DNA: TGTGCCCGCAGCCCCGGGACAATCGGATTAACCGGGGAGCTGTTTTTT. Residues: CARSPGTIGLTGELFF.

This clone has only a few counts. V and J are TRBV5-1 and TRBJ1-2, with D uncertain. Germline V gives CDR1 SGHRS, CDR2 YFSETQ. This CDR3 contains 15 residues. The germline V and J ends were trimmed by 4 bases and 5 bases, with 18 bases remaining between them. The CDR3 DNA reads as TGCGCCAGCAGCCTGGACGTCGGTCGGGAGTATGGCTACACCTTC. It yields the protein CASSLDVGREYGYTF.

This rearrangement joins TRBV6-5 to TRBJ1-1; D is undetermined. Germline CDR1 reads MNHEY; CDR2 reads SVGAGI. The CDR3 spans 14 residues. V shed 0 bases and J shed 7 bases, with 12 bases lying between them. CDR3 protein: CASSYSRRGDEAFF. In nucleotides, the CDR3 is TGTGCCAGCAGTTACTCTAGACGCGGAGATGAAGCTTTCTTT.

The rearrangement links TRBV4-1 to TRBJ2-1; 10 bases agree with TRBD2. This CDR3 comprises 15 residues. From germline, CDR1 is MGHRA and CDR2 YSYEKL. With V trimmed by 2 bases and J by 3 bases, 1 base remained unmatched. In DNA, the CDR3 is TGCGCCAGCAGCCAACTAGCGGGAGTCTACAATGAGCAGTTCTTC. Translating gives CASSQLAGVYNEQFF.

The J gene is TRBJ1-2, the V gene TRBV9; D uncertain. Trimming pared 2 bases from V and 2 bases from J, leaving 10 bases between. There are 14 residues in the CDR3. Germline V gene sequence: CDR1 SGDLS, CDR2 YYNGEE. DNA of the CDR3: TGTGCCAGCAGCGTCAGTCAACAGAACTATGGCTACACCTTC. Protein sequence: CASSVSQQNYGYTF. Variable domain in full (rest from reference TRBV9 and TRBJ1-2): DSGVTQTPKHLITATGQRVTLRCSPRSGDLSVYWYQQSLDQGLQFLIQYYNGEERAKGNILERFSAQQFPDLHSELNLSSLELGDSALYFCASSVSQQNYGYTFGSGTRLTVV.

This clone was seen just once. The chain carries TRBV11-2 and TRBJ2-7; a possible D gene is TRBD2 (5 bases). The germline V gene has CDR1 SGHAT and CDR2 FQNNGV. The CDR3 has 14 residues. Trimming removed 3 bases from V and 4 bases from J, with 13 bases in between. The CDR3 DNA reads as TGTGCCAGCAGCTTGCAGGTAGCGTGGTACGAGCAGTACTTC. It yields the protein CASSLQVAWYEQYF.

J is TRBJ2-7 and V is TRBV25-1; 10 positions agree with TRBD2. From germline, CDR1 is MGHDK and CDR2 SYGVNS. J gave up 5 bases and V 7 bases, and 5 bases lay outside the gene matches. This CDR3 has 13 residues. CDR3 sequence (DNA): TGTGCCAGCATTCCTAGCGGGAGCCACGAGCAGTACTTC. This codes for CASIPSGSHEQYF.

The chain employs TRBV29-1 and TRBJ1-3; the D is unclear. Trimming took off 5 bases at V and 0 bases at J, with 8 bases between the two ends. From germline, CDR1 is SQVTM and CDR2 ANQGSEA. The length of the CDR3 is 13 residues. In DNA form, the CDR3 reads TGCAGCGTTTCCCAGAGCTCTGGAAACACCATATATTTT. Translating it yields CSVSQSSGNTIYF.

The table lists this clone with a few counts. V usage is TRBV15 and J usage is TRBJ2-3; unclear D gene. Per germline, CDR1 LNHNV and CDR2 YYDKDF (reference sequence). The V end was cut by 0 bases, the J end by 3 bases, with 4 bases between. The CDR3 runs to 13 residues. The CDR3 sequence: CATSRDVTDTQYF. The CDR3 coding sequence is TGTGCCACCAGCAGAGATGTGACAGATACGCAGTATTTT.

This clone was counted once. The V and J genes are TRBV29-1 and TRBJ2-7, with D perhaps TRBD2 (6 bases). This CDR3 region has 14 residues. Per germline, CDR1 SQVTM and CDR2 ANQGSEA. The V end was cut by 0 bases, the J end by 4 bases, with 13 bases between. CDR3 coding DNA: TGCAGCGTTGAAGAGGGCGGGAATACTTACGAGCAGTACTTC. Translating it yields CSVEEGGNTYEQYF.

For the CDR3, the DNA is TGTGCCAGCAGGGGACTAGCGGGGACCGGGAAGCAGTACTTC. Translation gives CASRGLAGTGKQYF. The chain joins TRBV28 to TRBJ2-7; 13 positions agree with TRBD2. The germline CDR1 and CDR2 sequences are MDHEN and SYDVKM. This CDR3 is built from 14 residues. Trimming at V came to 6 bases and at J to 8 bases, leaving 7 bases not matched to a gene.

This chain joins TRBV7-9 and TRBJ1-5; no firm D call. V shed 5 bases and J shed 2 bases, with 13 bases lying between them. The CDR3 length is 15 residues. Germline V CDR1 and CDR2: SEHNR, FQNEAQ (reference sequence). The CDR3 bases are TGTGCCAGCAGCCTCGGAGGGAACGGCAATCAGCCCCAGCATTTT. This codes for CASSLGGNGNQPQHF.

Points on this clone: The junction shows a germline mismatch at one end, possibly a read error. This chain links TRBV2 with TRBJ1-1, with D unclear. The CDR3 has 13 residues. Germline V lookup: CDR1 SNHLY, CDR2 FYNNEI. The CDR3 reads CASREDGGTEAFF. DNA for the CDR3: TGTGCCAGCAGGGAAGACGGAGGCACTGAAGCTTTCTTT.

The V gene is TRBV5-4, the J gene TRBJ2-7; no clear D gene. This CDR3 has 13 residues. The germline V gene encodes CDR1 SGHNT and CDR2 YYREEE (reference sequence). The V gene lost 3 bases and the J gene lost 4 bases, with 11 bases spanning the gap. The chain's CDR3 is CASSYDTAYEQYF. The CDR3 region has the DNA TGTGCCAGCAGCTATGACACAGCTTACGAGCAGTACTTC. Full variable domain (missing parts from reference TRBV5-4 and TRBJ2-7): ETGVTQSPTHLIKTRGQQVTLRCSSQSGHNTVSWYQQALGQGPQFIFQYYREEENGRGNFPPRFSGLQFPNYSSELNVNALELDDSALYLCASSYDTAYEQYFGPGTRLTVT.

CDR3 protein: CAWSARGPYEQYF. The DNA for the CDR3 is TGTGCCTGGAGTGCACGGGGGCCCTACGAGCAGTACTTC. The chain couples TRBV30 to TRBJ2-7; the D gene could be TRBD1 or TRBD2 (6 bases each). The CDR3 has 13 amino acids. Germline loops: CDR1 GTSNPN, CDR2 SVGIG (reference sequence). Trimming removed 1 base at V and 2 bases at J, with 9 bases between.

The chain is built from TRBV27 and TRBJ2-7; no clear D gene. V dropped 6 bases and J dropped 3 bases, with 15 bases sitting between them. Germline V gives CDR1 MNHEY, CDR2 SMNVEV (reference sequence). This CDR3 spans 14 amino acids. The CDR3 region is CASSGWNRNYEQYF. CDR3 DNA: TGTGCCAGCAGCGGATGGAATCGAAACTACGAGCAGTACTTC.

This chain uses TRBV27 with TRBJ2-6, with 8 bases matching TRBD1. CDR3 length equals 15 residues. CDR1 and CDR2 from the germline V gene are MNHEY and SMNVEV (reference sequence). With 5 bases clipped from V and 2 bases from J, the junction kept 2 bases outside the gene matches. CDR3 amino acids: CASSATGAGANVLTF. In DNA form, the CDR3 reads TGTGCCAGCAGTGCGACAGGGGCTGGGGCCAACGTCCTGACTTTC.

The rearrangement uses TRBV5-1 and TRBJ2-1; D not certain. The CDR3 length is 13 residues. V lost 1 base to trimming and J lost 3 bases, with 5 bases between them. CDR1 is SGHRS, CDR2 YFSETQ, per germline. The CDR3 nucleotides read TGCGCCAGCAGCTTGTCGGGCTACAATGAGCAGTTCTTC. Translated, it gives CASSLSGYNEQFF.

This sequence joins TRBV2 and TRBJ1-2; 7 bases are a match to TRBD1. V shed 3 bases and J 4 bases; nucleotides not matched to a gene: 5. The CDR3 is 14 residues long. In germline, CDR1 is SNHLY, CDR2 FYNNEI. The CDR3 coding sequence is TGTGCCAGCAGTGATACCGGGACAGTCTATGGCTACACCTTC. As protein: CASSDTGTVYGYTF.

This chain uses TRBV28 with TRBJ2-1; D might be TRBD1 (6 bases). CDR1 and CDR2 from the germline V gene are MDHEN and SYDVKM. The CDR3 contains 13 residues. V was cut by 7 bases and J by 4 bases, with 11 bases left in between. CDR3 region: CASIQQGYNEQFF. The CDR3 coding sequence is TGTGCCAGCATACAACAGGGTTACAATGAGCAGTTCTTC.

The chain joins TRBV2 to TRBJ1-5, with TRBD1 identical over 8 bases. Germline V gene lookup returns CDR1 SNHLY and CDR2 FYNNEI. This CDR3 has 13 amino acids. J lost 4 bases, V lost 7 bases, and 3 bases had no gene match. CDR3 protein: CASKWTGNQPQHF. CDR3 nucleotides: TGTGCCAGCAAGTGGACAGGGAATCAGCCCCAGCATTTT. The whole variable domain, filled in from reference TRBV2 and TRBJ1-5, reads EPEVTQTPSHQVTQMGQEVILRCVPISNHLYFYWYRQILGQKVEFLVSFYNNEISEKSEIFDDQFSVERPDGSNFTLKIRSTKLEDSAMYFCASKWTGNQPQHFGDGTRLSIL.

This clone was seen a handful of times. The genes are TRBV18 and TRBJ2-3, with D possibly being TRBD2 (6 bases). The CDR3 consists of 13 residues. V lost 3 bases, J lost 5 bases, and 9 bases lay in between. The V gene's germline CDR1 is KGHSH and CDR2 LQKENI. The CDR3 bases are TGTGCCAGCTCACCTGGGACTGAAGATACGCAGTATTTT. Translated: CASSPGTEDTQYF.

The CDR3 loop is CSVEPSGGPTDTQYF. CDR3 DNA sequence: TGCAGCGTTGAACCAAGCGGGGGGCCCACAGATACGCAGTATTTT. The chain carries TRBV29-1 and TRBJ2-3; TRBD2 aligns across 9 bases. J lost 2 bases, V lost 2 bases, and 5 bases had no gene match. The CDR3 loop spans 15 amino acids. Per the germline V gene, CDR1 is SQVTM and CDR2 is ANQGSEA.

This CDR3 reads CASSLWGRGSTNYGYTF. The CDR3 bases are TGTGCCAGCAGTTTATGGGGACGGGGCAGTACTAACTATGGCTACACCTTC. The chain employs TRBV27 and TRBJ1-2; weak D call: TRBD1 (5 bases). Trimming stripped 1 base from V and 0 bases from J, with 15 bases between. CDR1 is MNHEY, CDR2 SMNVEV, per germline (reference sequence). The CDR3 length is 17 residues.